This record covers a single TCR beta chain. Antigen: not known. Each CDR3 protein is one row after TCRdb ran MiXCR on the 5' RACE reads. Of under 550,000 distinct CDR3 sequences listed, 21% are singletons. The germline V gene has CDR1 SGHAT and CDR2 FQNNGV. The CDR3 extends over 15 amino acids. Trimming took 1 base from V and 8 from J; bases not matched to a gene: 4. The entry originates in a study of T cells after yellow fever vaccination. Across the whole study: Preparation used SMART-Seq v4 Ultra Low Input for the low-cell-number fractions. Study-wide results and caveats: A small proportion of clonotypes was detected in both the CD4 and CD8 compartments. Abundant bulk-derived clonotypes could contaminate FACS-sorted repertoires. Weaker overall, the secondary response nonetheless peaked faster (day 5 versus 15).

The material sequenced was PBMCs, taken about 21 days after the first yellow fever vaccination. The source is a man between 18 and 29 years old who received the YFV17D yellow fever vaccine. This chain uses TRBV11-2 with TRBJ2-1, with TRBD1 identical over 11 bases. In DNA, the CDR3 is TGTGCCAGCAGCTTAGGGGACAGGGGGTTGGATGAGCAGTTCTTC. It specifies CASSLGDRGLDEQFF.